The 17 T cell receptor beta chains below all came from one sample that was sequenced in a study of HIV-infected children after antiretroviral therapy interruption. A 3' RACE protocol on RNA, with unique molecular identifiers, produced the TCR library. In TCRdb, the 3' RACE reads were re-called with MiXCR into one record per CDR3 protein. The data contain more than 75,000 distinct CDR3 sequences, 5.5% to 8.5% of them singletons. Indicated treatment: PENTA 11 planned treatment interruption arm or continuous ART arm. Specimen: CD45RA+ CD4+ T cells from PBMCs, pooled from several time points, collected from a donor given antiretroviral therapy, either interrupted or continuous. Noted subset: naive CD4+ CD45RA+ CD45RO- T cells. The receptor set was obtained from a pool of human donors with HIV.

In its sample, this clonotype was seen many times. CDR3 DNA: TGTGCCAGCAGCCAATTTCAGAGCTACGAGCAGTACTTC. Amino acids: CASSQFQSYEQYF. The chain carries TRBV7-9 and TRBJ2-7; D ambiguous. CDR3 length: 13 residues. Germline V gene lookup returns CDR1 SEHNR and CDR2 FQNEAQ (reference sequence). The ends were cut back, 5 bases at V and 3 bases at J, with 11 bases in the middle. Full variable domain (missing parts from reference TRBV7-9 and TRBJ2-7): DTGVSQNPRHKITKRGQNVTFRCDPISEHNRLYWYRQTLGQGPEFLTYFQNEAQLEKSRLLSDRFSAERPKGSFSTLEIQRTEQGDSAMYLCASSQFQSYEQYFGPGTRLTVT.

This clonotype showed up many times. V usage is TRBV6-1 and J usage is TRBJ2-3; 8 nucleotides match TRBD2. Germline V gene sequence: CDR1 MNHNS, CDR2 SASEGT. The CDR3 has 18 residues. The V and J ends lost 6 bases and 0 bases, in that order; junction bases with no gene match: 14. This CDR3 is CASRESGGPAASTDTQYF. CDR3 nucleotide sequence: TGTGCCAGCAGGGAGAGCGGGGGACCTGCAGCCAGCACAGATACGCAGTATTTT.

This chain connects TRBV6-6 to TRBJ2-2, with D perhaps matching TRBD2 (5 bases). The CDR3 length is 14 residues. The germline V and J ends were trimmed by 7 bases and 4 bases, with 13 bases remaining between them. The germline V gene has CDR1 MNHNY and CDR2 SVGAGI (reference sequence). DNA of the CDR3: TGTGCCAGCACCGAGGGCAGACCCACCGGGGAGCTGTTTTTT. Its translation: CASTEGRPTGELFF.

This clonotype was counted at least ten times. This chain connects TRBV6-5 to TRBJ1-1; no definite D call. The CDR3 length is 15 residues. Germline CDR1 MNHEY, CDR2 SVGAGI. V lost 0 bases and J 1 base, leaving 9 bases between the germline ends. The CDR3 reads CASSYSIWGNTEAFF. The CDR3 nucleotides are TGTGCCAGCAGTTACTCGATATGGGGGAACACTGAAGCTTTCTTT.

Many counts were recorded for this clonotype. The genes are TRBV20-1 and TRBJ2-7, with 7 bases that match TRBD1. V was clipped by 6 bases and J by 0 bases; unmatched bases: 5. Germline V gene sequence: CDR1 DFQATT, CDR2 SNEGSKA (reference sequence). The CDR3 is made up of 13 amino acids. The CDR3 spells CSAQGTVSYEQYF. CDR3 DNA sequence: TGCAGTGCCCAAGGGACAGTCTCCTACGAGCAGTACTTC.

In this sample, this clonotype turned up many times. The gene calls are TRBV7-2 and TRBJ2-5, with a tentative D call TRBD2 (6 bases). Looked up from germline, CDR1 is SGHTA and CDR2 is FQGNSA. The CDR3 is 15 residues long. Deletions cut 1 base from V and 5 bases from J, with 14 bases between. The chain's CDR3 is CASSLVPRGVETQYF. CDR3 DNA: TGTGCCAGCAGCTTAGTGCCCCGCGGGGTGGAGACCCAGTACTTC. Looking up the rest from reference TRBV7-2 and TRBJ2-5 gives the full variable domain: GAGVSQSPSNKVTEKGKDVELRCDPISGHTALYWYRQSLGQGLEFLIYFQGNSAPDKSGLPSDRFSAERTGGSVSTLTIQRTQQEDSAVYLCASSLVPRGVETQYFGPGTRLLVL.

The chain carries TRBV20-1 and TRBJ1-1; 7 positions match TRBD1. The V segment lost 6 bases and the J segment 3 bases; nucleotides outside the gene matches: 7. The CDR3 sequence is 13 residues long. The germline gives CDR1 DFQATT, CDR2 SNEGSKA (reference sequence). CDR3 DNA sequence: TGCAGTGCAACTGGACAGGCGGACACTGAAGCTTTCTTT. Translation: CSATGQADTEAFF.

This clonotype was observed a handful of times. This chain joins TRBV5-1 and TRBJ1-2; possibly TRBD1 for D (5 bases). The CDR3 contains 18 residues. Trimming removed 0 bases at V and 4 bases at J, with 22 bases between. The germline CDR1 and CDR2 sequences are SGHRS and YFSETQ. DNA of the CDR3: TGCGCCAGCAGCTTGGACGTTCACCGGGACCCAAGGAGCTATGGCTACACCTTC. This codes for CASSLDVHRDPRSYGYTF.

This clonotype was counted many times. V gene TRBV6-2 or TRBV6-3 combines with J gene TRBJ2-7, with D possibly called TRBD1 or TRBD2 (5 bases each). The CDR3 is 16 residues long. Germline CDR1 reads MNHEY; CDR2 reads SVGEGT. Trimming shortened V by 4 bases and J by 2 bases, and 18 bases separated the two germline ends. Here the CDR3 reads CASSSSRDVGAYEQYF. As DNA, the CDR3 is TGTGCCAGCAGTTCCTCCCGGGACGTCGGGGCCTACGAGCAGTACTTC.

This clonotype has more than one count but fewer than ten. The V call is TRBV12-3 or TRBV12-4, the J call TRBJ1-1; D is uncertain. CDR3 length: 13 residues. The V gene lost 3 bases and the J gene lost 2 bases, with 7 bases spanning the gap. The CDR3 spells CASSFDVNTEAFF. In nucleotides, the CDR3 is TGTGCCAGCAGTTTCGACGTAAACACTGAAGCTTTCTTT.

In its sample, this clonotype was seen many times. V usage is TRBV12-3 or TRBV12-4 and J usage is TRBJ2-5; D perhaps matches TRBD1 (7 bases). CDR3 length: 15 residues. The V and J ends lost 3 bases and 5 bases respectively, with 16 bases between them. The CDR3 DNA sequence: TGTGCCAGCAGTTTCCCAGGGGGGCGAGGGGAGACCCAGTACTTC. Amino acids: CASSFPGGRGETQYF.

The table lists this clonotype with a few counts. The chain recombines TRBV5-1 with TRBJ1-1; possible D gene TRBD1, 5 bases. V was pared by 7 bases and J by 3 bases, with 10 bases between. The germline CDR1 and CDR2 sequences are SGHRS and YFSETQ. CDR3 length: 12 amino acids. The CDR3, as DNA: TGCGCCAGCGGGGAACAGGACACTGAAGCTTTCTTT. Protein sequence: CASGEQDTEAFF.

This clonotype has a handful of counts. The chain has TRBV10-3 and TRBJ1-2; 8 positions agree with TRBD1. The germline CDR1 and CDR2 sequences are ENHRY and SYGVKD. Unmatched junction bases numbered 12, after V lost 7 bases and J lost 11 bases. The CDR3 runs to 13 residues. CDR3 sequence reads: CAITGGTGSGYTF. CDR3 in DNA: TGTGCCATCACTGGGGGGACAGGATCTGGGTACACCTTC.

In the case of this clonotype: This may stem from a read error, because a much larger clone lies one nucleotide away. The CDR3 DNA is TGTGCCAGTAGCCCCCGGACCTTAACTGGAAGCACCATATATTTT. It is translated as CASSPRTLTGSTIYF. This rearrangement joins TRBV19 to TRBJ1-3; D unresolved. CDR3 size: 15 residues. The germline CDR1 and CDR2 sequences are LNHDA and SQIVND (reference sequence).

V is TRBV5-1 and J is TRBJ1-3; D may be TRBD1 (6 bases). The V gene lost 1 base and the J gene lost 4 bases, with 12 bases spanning the gap. CDR3 length: 15 amino acids. CDR1 is SGHRS, CDR2 YFSETQ, per germline. DNA for the CDR3: TGCGCCAGCAGCTTGACAGGGAAGTACGGAAACACCATATATTTT. This codes for CASSLTGKYGNTIYF.

J is TRBJ2-3 and V is TRBV5-1; tentative D call: TRBD2 (6 bases). V lost 2 bases to trimming and J lost 11 bases, with 21 bases between them. This CDR3 spans 15 amino acids. In germline, CDR1 is SGHRS, CDR2 YFSETQ. In DNA form, the CDR3 reads TGCGCCAGCAGCTTTAGGTTGGAGGGTCTCTCGCTGCAGTATTTT. Residues: CASSFRLEGLSLQYF.

The table lists this clonotype with many counts. The chain has TRBV27 and TRBJ1-5; D ambiguous. The ends were cut back, 5 bases at V and 5 bases at J, with 19 bases in the middle. Germline V gene sequence: CDR1 MNHEY, CDR2 SMNVEV (reference sequence). The CDR3 contains 16 residues. The CDR3 DNA reads as TGTGCCAGCAGTGACCACCCCCGGGGAGTGGATCAGCCCCAGCATTTT. The encoded protein is CASSDHPRGVDQPQHF.